These 10 T cell receptor beta chains were all obtained from the same sample, sequenced in a study of cytomegalovirus exposure and HLA in healthy donors. The PCR made use of 60 Vbeta and 13 Jbeta primers. Some clones are missing from TCRdb's copy, which holds only in-frame ones; the method was immunoSEQ multiplex PCR. The sample holds about 160,000 clones; over 80% are singletons and the top ten take roughly 1.4%. Sample: PBMCs. The receptors here all came from a woman between 18 and 29 years old in good health and CMV-seronegative.

The rearrangement joins TRBV18 to TRBJ2-7, with D possibly matching TRBD1 (5 bases). This CDR3 contains 12 residues. CDR1 is KGHSH, CDR2 LQKENI, per germline. Trimming removed 6 bases at V and 6 bases at J, with 12 bases between. CDR3 amino acids: CASSHRSSEQYF. In nucleotides, the CDR3 is TGTGCCAGCTCCCACAGGAGCTCCGAGCAGTACTTC.

CDR3 protein: CASSDSKITEAFF. CDR3 bases: TGTGCCAGCTCCGACTCAAAGATCACTGAAGCTTTCTTT. The chain has TRBV18 and TRBJ1-1; D gene uncertain. The length of the CDR3 is 13 residues. The germline V gene encodes CDR1 KGHSH and CDR2 LQKENI. Trimming cost V 6 bases and J 4 bases, with 12 bases left between them. Supplemented by reference TRBV18 and TRBJ1-1, the full variable domain reads NAGVMQNPRHLVRRRGQEARLRCSPMKGHSHVYWYRQLPEEGLKFMVYLQKENIIDESGMPKERFSAEFPKEGPSILRIQQVVRGDSAAYFCASSDSKITEAFFGQGTRLTVV.

The CDR3 DNA is TGCGCCAGCAGCCCCGGACTAGCAGATACGCAGTATTTT. Amino acids: CASSPGLADTQYF. The chain is built from TRBV5-1 and TRBJ2-3, with 7 bases matching TRBD2. V was pared by 4 bases and J by 4 bases, with 3 bases of the junction left unmatched. The CDR3 is 13 amino acids. Germline CDR1 SGHRS, CDR2 YFSETQ.

The V and J genes are TRBV2 and TRBJ1-1, with 7 bases lining up with TRBD1. Per germline, CDR1 SNHLY and CDR2 FYNNEI. The V gene end was trimmed by 4 bases and the J gene end by 3 bases; junction bases not matched to a gene: 2. The CDR3 is made up of 13 amino acids. The CDR3, as DNA: TGTGCCAGCAGTGTCAGGGGGGACACTGAAGCTTTCTTT. Amino acids: CASSVRGDTEAFF.

The CDR3 nucleotides are TGTGCCAGCAGTGAATATTTGGCACGCTCTGGTGAAAAACTGTTTTTT. The encoded protein is CASSEYLARSGEKLFF. This chain uses TRBV25-1 with TRBJ1-4; D is ambiguous. V lost 0 bases and J lost 7, with 15 bases in between. The CDR3 is 16 residues long. The germline V gene encodes CDR1 MGHDK and CDR2 SYGVNS. The variable domain in full, with the rest retrieved from reference TRBV25-1 and TRBJ1-4, is EADIYQTPRYLVIGTGKKITLECSQTMGHDKMYWYQQDPGMELHLIHYSYGVNSTEKGDLSSESTVSRIRTEHFPLTLESARPSHTSQYLCASSEYLARSGEKLFFGSGTQLSVL.

This chain joins TRBV6-5 and TRBJ1-2; perhaps TRBD1 as D (5 bases). This CDR3 has 11 amino acids. V dropped 8 bases and J dropped 8 bases, with 12 bases sitting between them. CDR1 MNHEY and CDR2 SVGAGI come from the germline V gene. DNA of the CDR3: TGTGCCAGCGGGGGGATGGGGGGCTACACCTTC. Translating gives CASGGMGGYTF.

Regarding this clone: Other nucleotide sequences from this sample produce the same CDR3. The chain couples TRBV7-2 to TRBJ2-5, with 7 bases that match TRBD2. Germline lookup yields CDR1 SGHTA and CDR2 FQGNSA. The CDR3 extends over 17 amino acids. The junction had 11 bases not matched to a gene; V was cut back by 0 bases and J by 4 bases. The CDR3 sequence: CASSLAGAGENRETQYF. The CDR3 DNA sequence: TGTGCCAGCAGCTTAGCAGGCGCGGGGGAGAATAGAGAGACCCAGTACTTC.

A single count supports this clone. The chain is built from TRBV28 and TRBJ1-4; D is possibly TRBD1 (5 bases). The length of the CDR3 is 15 residues. Germline V lookup: CDR1 MDHEN, CDR2 SYDVKM. V shed 2 bases and J shed 2 bases, with 9 bases lying between them. The DNA of the CDR3 is TGTGCCAGCAGTTTAATTCGGGGGACTAATGAAAAACTGTTTTTT. This translates into CASSLIRGTNEKLFF.

This CDR3 is CAWSEQSNQPQHF. For the CDR3, the DNA is TGTGCCTGGAGTGAACAGTCGAATCAGCCCCAGCATTTT. The chain links TRBV30 to TRBJ1-5; D remains unclear. Trimming cost V 1 base and J 4 bases, with 8 bases left between them. CDR3 length equals 13 residues. Germline V gives CDR1 GTSNPN, CDR2 SVGIG (reference sequence).

The chain has TRBV29-1 and TRBJ2-5; TRBD2 might be the D (5 bases). Trimming cost V 6 bases and J 4 bases, with 21 bases left between them. Germline lookup yields CDR1 SQVTM and CDR2 ANQGSEA. The CDR3 extends over 15 amino acids. The CDR3 protein is CSVDFIPRRRETQYF. In nucleotides, the CDR3 is TGCAGCGTCGACTTCATACCCCGGAGGAGAGAGACCCAGTACTTC.